These T cell receptor beta chains were read from a single sample in a study of immune characteristics of hereditary and idiopathic chronic pancreatitis. Clones were sequenced by immunoSEQ multiplex PCR, and TCRdb holds only the in-frame ones, with some missing. Of about 14,000 clones listed, more than 60% were seen once; the top ten hold 14%. The sequenced material came from pancreas tissue with hereditary chronic pancreatitis. The receptor set was obtained from a human donor with chronic pancreatitis. Each CDR3 is given with its conserved first and last residue. The D gene is left open where the match is weak. Clone size is shown for a subset of rows, as once, few, many or a class of expanded clone.

clone size: -
V gene: TRBV28
D gene: -
J gene: TRBJ2-7
CDR3 DNA: TGTGCCACCGAGGGGTCAGCCTACGAGCAGTACTTC
CDR3 protein: CATEGSAYEQYF

clone size: -
V gene: TRBV3-1/TRBV3-2
D gene: TRBD1
J gene: TRBJ1-1
CDR3 DNA: TGTGCCAGCAGCCTTCGACAGGGAGGCACTGAAGCTTTCTTT
CDR3 protein: CASSLRQGGTEAFF

clone size: -
V gene: TRBV3-1/TRBV3-2
D gene: TRBD2
J gene: TRBJ2-3
CDR3 DNA: TGTGCCAGCAGTCCAACTAGCGGTAGCACAGATACGCAGTATTTT
CDR3 protein: CASSPTSGSTDTQYF

clone size: -
V gene: TRBV5-8
D gene: TRBD1
J gene: TRBJ1-2
CDR3 DNA: TGTGCCAGCAGCTGGACAGGGACCTATGGCTACACCTTC
CDR3 protein: CASSWTGTYGYTF

clone size: few
V gene: TRBV7-2
D gene: -
J gene: TRBJ2-3
CDR3 DNA: TGTGCCAGCAGCTCCGAACGGTTCACAGATACGCAGTATTTT
CDR3 protein: CASSSERFTDTQYF

clone size: -
V gene: TRBV29-1
D gene: -
J gene: TRBJ1-3
CDR3 DNA: TGCAGCGTCTCGTGGGGCTCTGGAAACACCATATATTTT
CDR3 protein: CSVSWGSGNTIYF

clone size: -
V gene: TRBV5-5
D gene: -
J gene: TRBJ1-1
CDR3 DNA: TGTGCCAGCAGCCCAGAAAACACTGAAGCTTTCTTT
CDR3 protein: CASSPENTEAFF

clone size: large
V gene: TRBV19
D gene: TRBD2
J gene: TRBJ2-7
CDR3 DNA: TGTGCCAGTCGACCTAGCGGGAGTTTCGACGAGCAGTACTTC
CDR3 protein: CASRPSGSFDEQYF

clone size: once
V gene: TRBV28
D gene: -
J gene: TRBJ1-6
CDR3 DNA: TGTGCCAGCAGACCCCCGCGGAATAATTCACCCCTCCACTTT
CDR3 protein: CASRPPRNNSPLHF

clone size: -
V gene: TRBV5-1
D gene: -
J gene: TRBJ2-6
CDR3 DNA: TGCGCCAGCATCGAGGGAGAAGGGGCCAACGTCCTGACTTTC
CDR3 protein: CASIEGEGANVLTF

clone size: -
V gene: TRBV28
D gene: -
J gene: TRBJ1-2
CDR3 DNA: TGTGCCAGCAGTTCCCCTCCCCCCGTCTTTCAGGGCTACACCTTC
CDR3 protein: CASSSPPPVFQGYTF

clone size: -
V gene: TRBV5-5
D gene: -
J gene: TRBJ1-5
CDR3 DNA: TGTGCCAGCAGGTTGGGGTGGGGGCAGAGGGATCAGCCCCAGCATTTT
CDR3 protein: CASRLGWGQRDQPQHF

clone size: -
V gene: TRBV7-2
D gene: -
J gene: TRBJ2-1
CDR3 DNA: TGTGCCAGCAGCTTAGCACAGGGCTCCTACAATGAGCAGTTCTTC
CDR3 protein: CASSLAQGSYNEQFF

clone size: -
V gene: TRBV4-1
D gene: TRBD1
J gene: TRBJ1-1
CDR3 DNA: TGCGCCAGCAGCCAAGAGATCAGGGGGGGAACGGGCCACGCTTTCTTT
CDR3 protein: CASSQEIRGGTGHAFF

clone size: -
V gene: TRBV20-1
D gene: -
J gene: TRBJ2-1
CDR3 DNA: TGCAGTGCTAGTCGCCTGGATGAGCAGTTCTTC
CDR3 protein: CSASRLDEQFF

clone size: once
V gene: TRBV23-1
D gene: TRBD2
J gene: TRBJ2-7
CDR3 DNA: TGCGCCAGCAGTCAATCCGAGGGAGGGTTGAGGTCTCAGCAGTACTTC
CDR3 protein: CASSQSEGGLRSQQYF

clone size: -
V gene: TRBV11-1
D gene: -
J gene: TRBJ1-1
CDR3 DNA: TGTGCCAGCAGCTTAGATCGAGGGGATAGGACTGAAGCTTTCTTT
CDR3 protein: CASSLDRGDRTEAFF

clone size: -
V gene: TRBV28
D gene: TRBD1
J gene: TRBJ2-5
CDR3 DNA: TGTGCCAGCAGTTCCTTGCGGGACAGGGGTGTGTGGGAGACCCAGTACTTC
CDR3 protein: CASSSLRDRGVWETQYF

clone size: -
V gene: TRBV4-1
D gene: -
J gene: TRBJ2-1
CDR3 DNA: TGCGCCAGCAGCCAATCACCCCCCACGGTGGGCGTAGAGGCGCAGTTCTTC
CDR3 protein: CASSQSPPTVGVEAQFF

clone size: -
V gene: TRBV2
D gene: -
J gene: TRBJ2-5
CDR3 DNA: TGTGCCAGCAGGCAAGAGACCCAGTACTTC
CDR3 protein: CASRQETQYF

clone size: -
V gene: TRBV28
D gene: -
J gene: TRBJ1-3
CDR3 DNA: TGTGCCAGCAGTTTAGGACAGAGAAACACCATATATTTT
CDR3 protein: CASSLGQRNTIYF

clone size: -
V gene: TRBV6-5
D gene: TRBD1
J gene: TRBJ1-1
CDR3 DNA: TGTGCCAGCAGCCTAGGGGGCCCCACTGAAGCTTTCTTT
CDR3 protein: CASSLGGPTEAFF

clone size: -
V gene: TRBV28
D gene: -
J gene: TRBJ2-7
CDR3 DNA: TGTGCCAGCAGTTTGGAGGAAGGCTCCTACGAGCAGTACTTC
CDR3 protein: CASSLEEGSYEQYF

clone size: -
V gene: TRBV7-9
D gene: -
J gene: TRBJ2-3
CDR3 DNA: TGTGCCAGCAGCTTAATCGAATCCGGAGATACGCAGTATTTT
CDR3 protein: CASSLIESGDTQYF

clone size: -
V gene: TRBV10-3
D gene: -
J gene: TRBJ2-7
CDR3 DNA: TGTGCCATCAGTGAGTCCCTAGCGCAAGCCTACGAGCAGTACTTC
CDR3 protein: CAISESLAQAYEQYF

clone size: -
V gene: TRBV9
D gene: TRBD2
J gene: TRBJ2-1
CDR3 DNA: TGTGCCAGCAGCACAGGACTAGCGGAATACAATGAGCAGTTCTTC
CDR3 protein: CASSTGLAEYNEQFF

clone size: -
V gene: TRBV5-1
D gene: -
J gene: TRBJ2-3
CDR3 DNA: TGCGCCAGCAGCTCGGGGGATACGCAGTATTTT
CDR3 protein: CASSSGDTQYF

clone size: -
V gene: TRBV28
D gene: TRBD1
J gene: TRBJ2-7
CDR3 DNA: TGTGCCAGCACCGGGACAGGGGGCCGATCCTCCTCCTACGAGCAGTACTTC
CDR3 protein: CASTGTGGRSSSYEQYF

clone size: few
V gene: TRBV7-8
D gene: TRBD1
J gene: TRBJ2-7
CDR3 DNA: TGTGCCAGCAGCTCACCGGACAGGACCTCCTACGAGCAGTACTTC
CDR3 protein: CASSSPDRTSYEQYF

clone size: -
V gene: TRBV11-3
D gene: -
J gene: TRBJ2-1
CDR3 DNA: TGTGCCAGCAGCTTAGAACAGGGAAGCTACAATGAGCAGTTCTTC
CDR3 protein: CASSLEQGSYNEQFF

clone size: -
V gene: TRBV7-6
D gene: -
J gene: TRBJ1-4
CDR3 DNA: TGTGCCAGCAGCTTAGAGAGCGCACACCCCAAACTGTTTTTT
CDR3 protein: CASSLESAHPKLFF

clone size: once
V gene: TRBV4-2
D gene: TRBD1
J gene: TRBJ1-1
CDR3 DNA: TGTGCCAGCAGCCGACCAGACAGGGTCACTGAAGCTTTCTTT
CDR3 protein: CASSRPDRVTEAFF

clone size: -
V gene: TRBV28
D gene: -
J gene: TRBJ1-2
CDR3 DNA: TGTGCCAGCAGTCCCTCCGGGACCGTTCGCGGCTACACCTTC
CDR3 protein: CASSPSGTVRGYTF